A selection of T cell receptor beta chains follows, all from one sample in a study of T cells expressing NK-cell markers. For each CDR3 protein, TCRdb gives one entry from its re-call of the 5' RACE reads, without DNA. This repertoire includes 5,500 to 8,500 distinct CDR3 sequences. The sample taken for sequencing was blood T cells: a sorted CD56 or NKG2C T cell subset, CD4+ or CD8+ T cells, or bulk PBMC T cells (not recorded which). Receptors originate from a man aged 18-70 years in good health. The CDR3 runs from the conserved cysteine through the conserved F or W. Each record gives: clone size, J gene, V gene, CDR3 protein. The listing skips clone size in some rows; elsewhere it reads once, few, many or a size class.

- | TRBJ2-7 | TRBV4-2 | CASSQVLEGWSSYEQYF
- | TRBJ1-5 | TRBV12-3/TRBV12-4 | CASSPKPFSNQPQHF
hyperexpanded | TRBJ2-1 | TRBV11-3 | CASSPRGSGGGRNEQFF
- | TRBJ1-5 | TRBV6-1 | CASSEAVAGGGQPQHF
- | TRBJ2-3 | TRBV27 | CASTTGEAGAQYF
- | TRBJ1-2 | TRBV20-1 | CSAWQGINYGYTF
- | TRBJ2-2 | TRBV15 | CATSPRGEFGELFF
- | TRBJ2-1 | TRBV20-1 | CSAPTGGDYNEQFF
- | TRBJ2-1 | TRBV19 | CASSMAVGDRGYNEQFF
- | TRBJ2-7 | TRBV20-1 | CSARVAEPYEQYF
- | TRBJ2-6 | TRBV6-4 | CASSDSSNSGANVLTF
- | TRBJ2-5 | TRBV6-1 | CASSGASVAGGIQETQYF
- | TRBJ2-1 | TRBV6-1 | CATGTSGSYNEQFF
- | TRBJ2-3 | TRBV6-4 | CASSDSAGGPTDTQYF
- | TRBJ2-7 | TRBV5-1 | CASSPSGQTFYEQYF
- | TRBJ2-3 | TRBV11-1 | CASSRSYWFTDTQYF
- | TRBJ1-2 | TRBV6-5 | CASSNGGSQNYGYTF
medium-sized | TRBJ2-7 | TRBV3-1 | CASSYRDSIAYEQYF
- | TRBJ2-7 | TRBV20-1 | CSASPHVGGPYEQYF
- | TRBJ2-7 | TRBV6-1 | CASSEATSGGYEQYF
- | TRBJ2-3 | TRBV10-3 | CAISYTDTQYF
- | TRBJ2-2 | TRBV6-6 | CATSGQETGELFF
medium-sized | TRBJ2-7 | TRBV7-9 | CASRKGLAGSYEQYF
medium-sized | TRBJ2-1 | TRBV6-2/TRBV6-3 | CASSYSIGATYNEQFF
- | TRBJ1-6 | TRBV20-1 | CSATGQLANSPLHF
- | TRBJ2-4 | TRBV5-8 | CASSLRQIQYF